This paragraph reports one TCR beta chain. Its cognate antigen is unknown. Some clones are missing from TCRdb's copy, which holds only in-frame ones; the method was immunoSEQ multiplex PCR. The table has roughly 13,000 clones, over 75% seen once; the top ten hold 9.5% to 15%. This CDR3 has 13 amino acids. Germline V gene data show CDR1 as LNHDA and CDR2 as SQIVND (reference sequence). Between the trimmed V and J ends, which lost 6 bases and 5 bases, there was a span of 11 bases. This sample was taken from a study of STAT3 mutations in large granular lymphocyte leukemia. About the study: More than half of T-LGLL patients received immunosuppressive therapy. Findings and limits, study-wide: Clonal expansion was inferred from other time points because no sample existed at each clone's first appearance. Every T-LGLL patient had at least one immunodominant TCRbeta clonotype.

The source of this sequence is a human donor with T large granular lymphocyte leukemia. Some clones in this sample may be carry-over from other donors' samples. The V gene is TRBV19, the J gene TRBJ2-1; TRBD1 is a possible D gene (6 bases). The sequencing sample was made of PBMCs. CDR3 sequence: CASRWGQDNEQFF. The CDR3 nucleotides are TGTGCCAGTAGATGGGGGCAGGACAATGAGCAGTTCTTC.